This entry lists 7 T cell receptor beta chains sequenced from one sample in a study of cytomegalovirus exposure and HLA in healthy donors. The study ran its PCR with 60 Vbeta and 13 Jbeta primers. Profiling relied on immunoSEQ multiplex PCR, and the TCRdb table lists in-frame clones only, not all of them. The table lists about 120,000 clones, over 8% of them singletons, with around 3% in the top ten. The sequenced material came from PBMCs. These receptors originate from a man aged 25-40 years in good health and CMV-seronegative.

This clone appeared a few times. This same CDR3 is encoded by further DNA sequences in the sample. J is TRBJ2-5 and V is TRBV5-1; D perhaps matches TRBD1 (5 bases). V lost 4 bases, J lost 4 bases, and 14 bases lay in between. CDR1 is SGHRS and CDR2 is YFSETQ in the germline V gene. The CDR3 totals 14 residues. The CDR3 reads CASSPGQGRETQYF. The CDR3 DNA sequence: TGCGCCAGCAGCCCTGGTCAGGGCAGAGAGACCCAGTACTTC.

A few counts support this clone. The gene calls are TRBV6-1 and TRBJ2-4, with 14 nucleotides matching TRBD2. Losses at the gene ends were 2 bases for V and 0 bases for J; bases not matched to a gene: 3. Germline V gene lookup returns CDR1 MNHNS and CDR2 SASEGT. The CDR3 covers 18 residues. The CDR3 region is CASSERLAGGLAKNIQYF. As DNA, the CDR3 is TGTGCCAGCAGTGAAAGACTAGCGGGGGGGCTAGCCAAAAACATTCAGTACTTC.

This chain connects TRBV11-2 to TRBJ1-1, with TRBD1 matching 8 bases. This CDR3 has 12 residues. V trimming: 6 bases; J trimming: 7 bases; junction bases outside the gene matches: 4. Germline V gene data show CDR1 as SGHAT and CDR2 as FQNNGV. As DNA, the CDR3 is TGTGCCAGCAGACGACAGGGGAATGAAGCTTTCTTT. This codes for CASRRQGNEAFF.

The chain has TRBV28 and TRBJ1-1; D remains unclear. The V and J ends lost 3 bases and 4 bases respectively, with 12 bases between them. The CDR3 totals 14 residues. The germline V gene encodes CDR1 MDHEN and CDR2 SYDVKM. CDR3 residues: CASSLGLLGTEAFF. The DNA of the CDR3 is TGTGCCAGCAGTTTGGGCTTGCTGGGCACTGAAGCTTTCTTT.

This rearrangement joins TRBV13 to TRBJ2-3, with D possibly TRBD1 on 6 matching bases. Looked up from germline, CDR1 is PRHDT and CDR2 is FYEKMQ (reference sequence). CDR3 size: 15 residues. Trimming took 4 bases from V and 0 from J, leaving 11 bases between them. The CDR3 coding sequence is TGTGCCAGCAGCTGGTGGACAGAGAGCACAGATACGCAGTATTTT. Protein sequence: CASSWWTESTDTQYF. Full variable domain (missing parts from reference TRBV13 and TRBJ2-3): AAGVIQSPRHLIKEKRETATLKCYPIPRHDTVYWYQQGPGQDPQFLISFYEKMQSDKGSIPDRFSAQQFSDYHSELNMSSLELGDSALYFCASSWWTESTDTQYFGPGTRLTVL.

This clone was seen a handful of times. The chain carries TRBV5-4 and TRBJ2-4; 7 positions agree with TRBD2. The CDR3 totals 15 residues. Unmatched junction bases numbered 3, after V lost 3 bases and J lost 0 bases. CDR1 is SGHNT, CDR2 YYREEE, per germline (reference sequence). In DNA, the CDR3 is TGTGCCAGCAGCTCCCGGGGGGAAGCCAAAAACATTCAGTACTTC. Amino acid sequence: CASSSRGEAKNIQYF. Combining the CDR3 with reference TRBV5-4 and TRBJ2-4 gives the whole variable domain ETGVTQSPTHLIKTRGQQVTLRCSSQSGHNTVSWYQQALGQGPQFIFQYYREEENGRGNFPPRFSGLQFPNYSSELNVNALELDDSALYLCASSSRGEAKNIQYFGAGTRLSVL.

This clone has a handful of counts. The V call is TRBV5-6, the J call TRBJ2-3; 12 bases fit TRBD2. CDR3 length equals 18 residues. V lost 0 bases and J lost 4; bases outside the gene matches: 9. Germline V gives CDR1 SGHDT, CDR2 YYEEEE. CDR3 coding DNA: TGTGCCAGCAGCTTGGGGCTAGCGGGGGGGCCTATCGCAGATACGCAGTATTTT. It is translated as CASSLGLAGGPIADTQYF.